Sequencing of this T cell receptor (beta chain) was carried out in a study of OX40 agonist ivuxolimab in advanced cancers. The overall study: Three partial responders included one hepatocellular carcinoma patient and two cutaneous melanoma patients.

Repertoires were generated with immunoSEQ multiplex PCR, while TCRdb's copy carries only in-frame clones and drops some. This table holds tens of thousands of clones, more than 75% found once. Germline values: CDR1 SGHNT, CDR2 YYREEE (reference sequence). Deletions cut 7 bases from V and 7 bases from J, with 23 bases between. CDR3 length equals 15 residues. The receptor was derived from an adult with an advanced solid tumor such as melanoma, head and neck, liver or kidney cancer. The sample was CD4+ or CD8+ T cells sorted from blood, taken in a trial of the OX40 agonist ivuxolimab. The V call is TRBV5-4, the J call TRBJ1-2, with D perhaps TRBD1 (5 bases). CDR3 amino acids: CASGRQRMEFLGYTF. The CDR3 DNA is TGTGCCAGCGGGCGACAGAGGATGGAGTTCCTTGGCTACACCTTC.